Listed here are 15 T cell receptor beta chains from one sample, sequenced in a study of cytomegalovirus exposure and HLA in healthy donors. Primers included in the PCR were 60 Vbeta and 13 Jbeta primers. Method: immunoSEQ multiplex PCR; TCRdb's copy keeps in-frame clones and lacks some. The repertoire consists of 170,000 or so clones, with 60% to 80% occurring once and the leading ten covering under 15%. Sequencing input: PBMCs. The origin of the receptors is a woman aged 45-60 years in good health and CMV-seropositive.

This clone was observed a handful of times. V is TRBV7-7 and J is TRBJ2-5; possibly TRBD1 for D (6 bases). CDR3 length: 15 residues. V lost 4 bases and J 1 base, leaving 13 bases between the germline ends. Germline values: CDR1 SSHAT, CDR2 FNYEAQ (reference sequence). CDR3 in amino acids: CASSSGRTVQETQYF. The DNA of the CDR3 is TGTGCCAGCAGCTCGGGCCGGACAGTCCAAGAGACCCAGTACTTC.

The chain links TRBV4-1 to TRBJ1-3, with D possibly being TRBD1 (5 bases). The ends were cut back, 0 bases at V and 4 bases at J, with 10 bases in the middle. CDR1 MGHRA and CDR2 YSYEKL come from the germline V gene. The CDR3 is made up of 15 amino acids. CDR3 in DNA: TGCGCCAGCAGCCAAGATCTCAGGGTAGGAAACACCATATATTTT. It codes for CASSQDLRVGNTIYF.

J is TRBJ1-1 and V is TRBV6-6; 9 bases fit TRBD1. J lost 11 bases, V lost 8 bases, and 15 bases had no gene match. Germline V gene data show CDR1 as MNHNY and CDR2 as SVGAGI (reference sequence). CDR3 length: 14 amino acids. CDR3 DNA: TGTGCCAGCCTCACTCGGGACAGGGCCAGGGGGGCTTTCTTT. This gives the protein CASLTRDRARGAFF.

This chain connects TRBV9 to TRBJ1-3, with D maybe TRBD1 (6 bases). Germline CDR1 reads SGDLS; CDR2 reads YYNGEE. CDR3 length: 17 residues. Trimming took off 1 base at V and 0 bases at J, with 14 bases between the two ends. CDR3 in DNA: TGTGCCAGCAGCGTAAGGGGTGAGGGGGACTCTGGAAACACCATATATTTT. Its protein product is CASSVRGEGDSGNTIYF. The full variable domain, completed using reference TRBV9 and TRBJ1-3, is DSGVTQTPKHLITATGQRVTLRCSPRSGDLSVYWYQQSLDQGLQFLIQYYNGEERAKGNILERFSAQQFPDLHSELNLSSLELGDSALYFCASSVRGEGDSGNTIYFGEGSWLTVV.

The chain combines TRBV10-3 with TRBJ2-7; 8 bases map to TRBD2. This CDR3 contains 15 residues. CDR1 is ENHRY, CDR2 SYGVKD, per germline. V lost 2 bases to trimming and J lost 3 bases; unmatched junction nucleotides: 6. CDR3 sequence: CAISEGTRESYEQYF. The CDR3 region has the DNA TGTGCCATCAGTGAGGGGACTAGGGAGAGCTACGAGCAGTACTTC.

This sequence joins TRBV6-1 and TRBJ1-2; 8 bases line up with TRBD1. Germline-derived CDR1 and CDR2 are MNHNS and SASEGT. V gave up 4 bases and J gave up 2 bases; unmatched junction bases: 6. The CDR3 is 15 amino acids. CDR3 nucleotide sequence: TGTGCCAGCAGTGGACAGGGGCCCGTGAACTATGGCTACACCTTC. Amino acids: CASSGQGPVNYGYTF.

The V call is TRBV10-2, the J call TRBJ1-2, with 7 bases identical to TRBD1. Trimming removed 0 bases from V and 5 bases from J; junction bases left unmatched: 9. This CDR3 is built from 16 residues. CDR1 and CDR2 from the germline V gene are WSHSY and SAAADI. The CDR3 DNA sequence: TGCGCCAGCAGTGAGTCGAAAGGGGGCTTCTGGTATGGCTACACCTTC. It encodes CASSESKGGFWYGYTF.

This rearrangement joins TRBV12-5 to TRBJ2-6; possible D gene TRBD2, 5 bases. There are 19 residues in the CDR3. CDR1 is LGHNT and CDR2 is FRNRAP in the germline V gene. Trimming cost V 0 bases and J 0 bases, with 15 bases left between them. In nucleotides, the CDR3 is TGTGCTAGTGGTTTGGTCAGCCGGGGAATAAACTCTGGGGCCAACGTCCTGACTTTC. It codes for CASGLVSRGINSGANVLTF.

V is TRBV6-7 and J is TRBJ2-3; D possibly corresponds to TRBD2 (6 bases). TRBV6-7 is recorded as an ORF, its role being uncertain. V was cut by 5 bases and J by 6 bases, with 12 bases left in between. This CDR3 spans 13 amino acids. Here the CDR3 reads CASSTGGGDTQYF. As DNA, the CDR3 is TGTGCCAGCAGTACCGGGGGTGGGGATACGCAGTATTTT.

The chain combines TRBV29-1 with TRBJ2-2, with 9 bases aligning to TRBD1. The germline V gene encodes CDR1 SQVTM and CDR2 ANQGSEA. The junction had 12 bases not matched to a gene; V was cut back by 7 bases and J by 0 bases. This CDR3 spans 17 amino acids. The DNA of the CDR3 is TGCAGCGGGGATCGGACGACAGGGGGTACGAACACCGGGGAGCTGTTTTTT. Amino acid sequence: CSGDRTTGGTNTGELFF.

The count of this clone is one. V is TRBV7-6 and J is TRBJ2-7; TRBD2 matches 12 bases. Looked up from germline, CDR1 is SGHVS and CDR2 is FNYEAQ. The CDR3 loop spans 15 amino acids. Unmatched junction bases numbered 6, after V lost 5 bases and J lost 4 bases. The CDR3 DNA is TGTGCCAGCAGCCAAACTAGCGGGGGGAGGTACGAGCAGTACTTC. It encodes CASSQTSGGRYEQYF.

The gene calls are TRBV5-1 and TRBJ1-2; a possible D gene is TRBD1 (5 bases). V gave up 4 bases and J gave up 10 bases, with 29 bases separating them. This CDR3 spans 17 amino acids. CDR1 and CDR2 (germline): SGHRS, YFSETQ. CDR3 nucleotide sequence: TGCGCCAGCAGCCCCCGACCGACAGCCTCGGGGGAGGCTGTCTACACCTTC. Protein: CASSPRPTASGEAVYTF.

This sequence joins TRBV6-1 and TRBJ2-2; the D gene is possibly TRBD2 (6 bases). The CDR3 runs 16 residues. Germline CDR1 reads MNHNS; CDR2 reads SASEGT. Trimming pared 0 bases from V and 4 bases from J, leaving 12 bases between. CDR3 region: CASSEAEGSLTGELFF. The CDR3 bases are TGTGCCAGCAGTGAAGCGGAGGGGTCGCTCACCGGGGAGCTGTTTTTT.

V gene TRBV11-2 combines with J gene TRBJ2-7, with D uncertain. Between the trimmed V and J ends, which lost 6 bases and 2 bases, there was a span of 20 bases. The CDR3 totals 16 residues. Germline-derived CDR1 and CDR2 are SGHAT and FQNNGV. CDR3 nucleotide sequence: TGTGCCAGCAGTTCTGTTCCGGGTCGTCATCCCTACGAGCAGTACTTC. Encoded protein: CASSSVPGRHPYEQYF. The variable domain in full, completed from reference TRBV11-2 and TRBJ2-7, reads EAGVAQSPRYKIIEKRQSVAFWCNPISGHATLYWYQQILGQGPKLLIQFQNNGVVDDSQLPKDRFSAERLKGVDSTLKIQPAKLEDSAVYLCASSSVPGRHPYEQYFGPGTRLTVT.

The rearrangement links TRBV5-1 to TRBJ1-3, with a weak D call TRBD1 (5 bases). Between the trimmed V and J ends, which lost 4 bases and 2 bases, there was a span of 13 bases. This CDR3 has 15 residues. Looked up from germline, CDR1 is SGHRS and CDR2 is YFSETQ. The CDR3 sequence: CASSRNTQAGNTIYF. The CDR3 DNA sequence: TGCGCCAGCAGCCGAAATACACAGGCTGGAAACACCATATATTTT. Variable domain in full (rest from reference TRBV5-1 and TRBJ1-3): KAGVTQTPRYLIKTRGQQVTLSCSPISGHRSVSWYQQTPGQGLQFLFEYFSETQRNKGNFPGRFSGRQFSNSRSEMNVSTLELGDSALYLCASSRNTQAGNTIYFGEGSWLTVV.